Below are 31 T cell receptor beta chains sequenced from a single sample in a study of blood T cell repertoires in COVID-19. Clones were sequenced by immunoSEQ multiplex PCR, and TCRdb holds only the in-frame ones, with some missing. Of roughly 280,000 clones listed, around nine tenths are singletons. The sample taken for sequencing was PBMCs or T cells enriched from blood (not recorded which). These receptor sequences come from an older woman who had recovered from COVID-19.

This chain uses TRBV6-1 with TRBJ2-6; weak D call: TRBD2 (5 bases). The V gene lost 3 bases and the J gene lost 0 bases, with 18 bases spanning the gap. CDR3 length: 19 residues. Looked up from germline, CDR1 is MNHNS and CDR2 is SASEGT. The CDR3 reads CASSDGRGIINSGANVLTF. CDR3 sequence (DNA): TGTGCCAGCAGTGACGGGCGAGGGATTATTAACTCTGGGGCCAACGTCCTGACTTTC.

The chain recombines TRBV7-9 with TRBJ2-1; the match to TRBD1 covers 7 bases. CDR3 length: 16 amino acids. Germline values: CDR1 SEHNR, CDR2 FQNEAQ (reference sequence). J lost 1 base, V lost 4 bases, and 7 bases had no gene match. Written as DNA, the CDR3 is TGTGCCAGCAGCTGGGGGTGGGACAGTTCCTACAATGAGCAGTTCTTC. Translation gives CASSWGWDSSYNEQFF. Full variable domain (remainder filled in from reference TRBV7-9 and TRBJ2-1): DTGVSQNPRHKITKRGQNVTFRCDPISEHNRLYWYRQTLGQGPEFLTYFQNEAQLEKSRLLSDRFSAERPKGSFSTLEIQRTEQGDSAMYLCASSWGWDSSYNEQFFGPGTRLTVL.

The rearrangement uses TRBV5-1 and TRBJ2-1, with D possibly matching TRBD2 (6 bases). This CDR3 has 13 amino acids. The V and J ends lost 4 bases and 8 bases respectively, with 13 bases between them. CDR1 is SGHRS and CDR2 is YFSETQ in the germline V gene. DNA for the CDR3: TGCGCCAGCAGCCCTACTAGCAGCGATGAGCAGTTCTTC. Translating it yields CASSPTSSDEQFF.

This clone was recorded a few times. The CDR3 DNA reads as TGTGCCAGCAGTGTAGCACGGCTAACTAGCTCTGGAAACACCATATATTTT. Translation gives CASSVARLTSSGNTIYF. This chain connects TRBV6-1 to TRBJ1-3; D uncertain. This CDR3 contains 17 residues. Germline assignment: CDR1 MNHNS and CDR2 SASEGT. Trimming removed 4 bases from V and 0 bases from J, with 16 bases in between.

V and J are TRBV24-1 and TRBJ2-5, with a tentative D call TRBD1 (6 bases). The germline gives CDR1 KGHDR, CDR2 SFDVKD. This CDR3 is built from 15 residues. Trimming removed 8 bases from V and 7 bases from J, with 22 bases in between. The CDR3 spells CATTLGQPTSGTQYF. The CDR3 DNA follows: TGTGCCACCACCCTAGGACAGCCCACAAGTGGGACCCAGTACTTC.

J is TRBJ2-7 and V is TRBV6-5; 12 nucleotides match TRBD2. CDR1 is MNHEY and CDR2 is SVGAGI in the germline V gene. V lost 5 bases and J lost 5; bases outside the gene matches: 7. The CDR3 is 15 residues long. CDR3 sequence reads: CASSRLAGDPNEQYF. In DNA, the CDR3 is TGTGCCAGCAGTCGACTAGCGGGAGACCCCAACGAGCAGTACTTC.

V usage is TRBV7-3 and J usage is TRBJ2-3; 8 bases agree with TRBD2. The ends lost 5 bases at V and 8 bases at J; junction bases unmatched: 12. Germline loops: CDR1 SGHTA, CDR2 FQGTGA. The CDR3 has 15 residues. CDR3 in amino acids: CASSPSSGSKGTQYF. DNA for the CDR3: TGTGCCAGCAGCCCATCGAGCGGGAGCAAGGGTACGCAGTATTTT.

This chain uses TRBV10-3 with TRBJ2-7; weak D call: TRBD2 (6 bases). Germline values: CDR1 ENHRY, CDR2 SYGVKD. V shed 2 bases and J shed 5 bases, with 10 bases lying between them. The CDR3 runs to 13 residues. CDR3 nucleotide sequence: TGTGCCATCAGTGAGCCCGCGGGACACGAGCAGTACTTC. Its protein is CAISEPAGHEQYF.

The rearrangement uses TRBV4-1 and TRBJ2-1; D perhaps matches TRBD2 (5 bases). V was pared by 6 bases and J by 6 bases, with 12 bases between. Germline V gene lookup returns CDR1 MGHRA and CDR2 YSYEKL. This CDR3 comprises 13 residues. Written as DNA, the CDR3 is TGCGCCAGCAGTATCCTAGCTGGCAATGAGCAGTTCTTC. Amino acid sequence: CASSILAGNEQFF.

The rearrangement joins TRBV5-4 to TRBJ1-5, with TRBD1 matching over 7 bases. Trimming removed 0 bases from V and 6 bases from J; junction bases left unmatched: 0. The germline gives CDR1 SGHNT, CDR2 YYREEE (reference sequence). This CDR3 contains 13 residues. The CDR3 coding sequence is TGTGCCAGCAGCTTGGGACAGGGTCAGCCCCAGCATTTT. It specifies CASSLGQGQPQHF.

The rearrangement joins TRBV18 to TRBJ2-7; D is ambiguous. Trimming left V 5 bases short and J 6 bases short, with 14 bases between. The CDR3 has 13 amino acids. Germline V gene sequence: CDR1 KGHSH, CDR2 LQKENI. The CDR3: CASSSTGTGEQYF. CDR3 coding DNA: TGTGCCAGCTCATCGACTGGAACGGGCGAGCAGTACTTC.

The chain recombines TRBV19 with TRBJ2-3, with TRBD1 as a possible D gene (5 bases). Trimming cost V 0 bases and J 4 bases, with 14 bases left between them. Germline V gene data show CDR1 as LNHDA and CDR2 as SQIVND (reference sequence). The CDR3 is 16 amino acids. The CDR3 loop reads CASSIEASLGADTQYF. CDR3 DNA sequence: TGTGCCAGTAGTATAGAAGCCAGTTTAGGGGCAGATACGCAGTATTTT.

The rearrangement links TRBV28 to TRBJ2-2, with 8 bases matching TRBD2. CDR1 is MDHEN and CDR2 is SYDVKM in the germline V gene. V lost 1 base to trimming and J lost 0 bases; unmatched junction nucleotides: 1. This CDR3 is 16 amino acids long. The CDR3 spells CASSLSREANTGELFF. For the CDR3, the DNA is TGTGCCAGCAGTTTATCGCGGGAGGCGAACACCGGGGAGCTGTTTTTT.

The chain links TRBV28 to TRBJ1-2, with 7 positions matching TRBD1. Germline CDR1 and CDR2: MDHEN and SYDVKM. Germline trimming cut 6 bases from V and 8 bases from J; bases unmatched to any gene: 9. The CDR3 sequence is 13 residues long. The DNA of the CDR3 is TGTGCCAGCAGCAAACAGGGGCTCGGAGGCTACACCTTC. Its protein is CASSKQGLGGYTF.

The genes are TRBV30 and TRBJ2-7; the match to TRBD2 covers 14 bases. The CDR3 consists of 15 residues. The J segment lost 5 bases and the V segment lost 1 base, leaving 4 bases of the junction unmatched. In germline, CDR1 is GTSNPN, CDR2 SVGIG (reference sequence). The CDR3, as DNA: TGTGCCTGGAGTGGGGGACTAGCGGGAGCGCACGAGCAGTACTTC. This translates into CAWSGGLAGAHEQYF.

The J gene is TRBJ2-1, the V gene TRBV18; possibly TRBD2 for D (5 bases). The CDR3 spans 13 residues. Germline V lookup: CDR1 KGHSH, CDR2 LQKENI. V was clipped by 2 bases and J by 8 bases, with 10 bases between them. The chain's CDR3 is CASSPSLEDEQFF. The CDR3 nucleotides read TGTGCCAGCTCACCAAGTTTGGAGGATGAGCAGTTCTTC.

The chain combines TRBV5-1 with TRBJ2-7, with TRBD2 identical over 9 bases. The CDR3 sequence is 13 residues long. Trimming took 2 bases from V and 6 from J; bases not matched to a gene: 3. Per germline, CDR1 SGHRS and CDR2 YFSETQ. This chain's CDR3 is CASSFGTSPEQYF. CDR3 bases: TGCGCCAGCAGCTTCGGGACTAGCCCCGAGCAGTACTTC.

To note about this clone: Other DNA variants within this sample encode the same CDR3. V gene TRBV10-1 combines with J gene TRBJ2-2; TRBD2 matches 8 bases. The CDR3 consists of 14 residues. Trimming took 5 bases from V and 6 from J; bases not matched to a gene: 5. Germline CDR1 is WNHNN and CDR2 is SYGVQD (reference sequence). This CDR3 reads CASSTSGSPGELFF. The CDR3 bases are TGCGCCAGCAGTACAAGCGGGAGCCCCGGGGAGCTGTTTTTT.

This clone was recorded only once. The CDR3 DNA reads TGTGCCAGCAATTTCGTGGAGTTGGGGCTGAATGGCTACACCTTC. Its protein is CASNFVELGLNGYTF. The chain recombines TRBV28 with TRBJ1-2; tentatively, D is TRBD1 (5 bases). The CDR3 length is 15 residues. Germline V gives CDR1 MDHEN, CDR2 SYDVKM. V was clipped by 7 bases and J by 6 bases, with 21 bases between them.

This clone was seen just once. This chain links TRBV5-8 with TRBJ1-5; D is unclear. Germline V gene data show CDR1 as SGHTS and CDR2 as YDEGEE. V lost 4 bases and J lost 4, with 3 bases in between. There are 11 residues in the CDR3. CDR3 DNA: TGTGCCAGCAGCCCTAATCAGCCCCAGCATTTT. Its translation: CASSPNQPQHF.

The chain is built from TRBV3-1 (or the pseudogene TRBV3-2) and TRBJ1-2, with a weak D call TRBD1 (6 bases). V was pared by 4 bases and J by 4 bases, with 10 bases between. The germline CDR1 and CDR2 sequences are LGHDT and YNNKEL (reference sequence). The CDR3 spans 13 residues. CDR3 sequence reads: CASSLDSSYGYTF. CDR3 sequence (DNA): TGTGCCAGCAGCCTGGACAGCTCCTATGGCTACACCTTC.

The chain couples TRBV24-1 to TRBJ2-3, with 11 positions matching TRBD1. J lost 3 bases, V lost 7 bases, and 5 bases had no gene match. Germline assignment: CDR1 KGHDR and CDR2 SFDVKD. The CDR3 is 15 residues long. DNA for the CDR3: TGTGCCACCAGCGCGGGACAGGGGGGAACAGATACGCAGTATTTT. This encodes CATSAGQGGTDTQYF.

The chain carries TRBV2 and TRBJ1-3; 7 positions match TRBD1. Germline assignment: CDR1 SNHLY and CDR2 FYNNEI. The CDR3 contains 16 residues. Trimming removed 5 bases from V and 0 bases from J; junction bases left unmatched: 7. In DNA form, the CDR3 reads TGTGCCAGCAGTTTGACAGGGAGCGACTCTGGAAACACCATATATTTT. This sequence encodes CASSLTGSDSGNTIYF.

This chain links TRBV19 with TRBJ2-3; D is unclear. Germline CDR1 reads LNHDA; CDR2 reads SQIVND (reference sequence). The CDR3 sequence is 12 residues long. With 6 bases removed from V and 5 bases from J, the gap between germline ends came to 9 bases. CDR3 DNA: TGTGCCAGTAGCATTCGAGGAGATACGCAGTATTTT. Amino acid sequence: CASSIRGDTQYF.

CDR3 amino acids: CASRTPGQGRHSPLHF. CDR3 coding DNA: TGTGCCAGCAGGACTCCGGGACAGGGGCGGCATTCACCCCTCCACTTT. V usage is TRBV2 and J usage is TRBJ1-6, with TRBD1 matching over 10 bases. The germline CDR1 and CDR2 sequences are SNHLY and FYNNEI. V trimming: 6 bases; J trimming: 8 bases; junction bases outside the gene matches: 10. The CDR3 consists of 16 residues.

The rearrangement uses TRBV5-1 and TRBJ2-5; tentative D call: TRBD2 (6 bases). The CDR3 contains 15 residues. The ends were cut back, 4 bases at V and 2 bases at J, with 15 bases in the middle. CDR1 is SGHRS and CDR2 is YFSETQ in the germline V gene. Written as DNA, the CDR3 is TGCGCCAGCAGCGTGGCGGGGACTTCTCAAGAGACCCAGTACTTC. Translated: CASSVAGTSQETQYF.

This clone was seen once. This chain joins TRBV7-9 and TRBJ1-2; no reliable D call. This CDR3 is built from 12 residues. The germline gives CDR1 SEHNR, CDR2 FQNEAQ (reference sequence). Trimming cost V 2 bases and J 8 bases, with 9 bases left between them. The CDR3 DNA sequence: TGTGCCAGCAGCTTAATAGAGATAGGCTACACCTTC. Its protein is CASSLIEIGYTF.

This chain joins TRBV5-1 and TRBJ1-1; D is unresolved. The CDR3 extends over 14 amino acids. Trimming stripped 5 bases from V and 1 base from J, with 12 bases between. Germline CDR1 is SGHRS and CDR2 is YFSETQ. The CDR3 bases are TGCGCCAGCAGTCCGGAGGCGAGGAACACTGAAGCTTTCTTT. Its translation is CASSPEARNTEAFF.

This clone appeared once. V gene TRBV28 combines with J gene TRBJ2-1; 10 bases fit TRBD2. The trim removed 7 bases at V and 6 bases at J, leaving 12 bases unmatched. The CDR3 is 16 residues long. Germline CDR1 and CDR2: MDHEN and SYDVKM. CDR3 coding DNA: TGTGCCAGCACCCCGCAGGGGGTAGCGGGGGGCAATGAGCAGTTCTTC. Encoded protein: CASTPQGVAGGNEQFF.

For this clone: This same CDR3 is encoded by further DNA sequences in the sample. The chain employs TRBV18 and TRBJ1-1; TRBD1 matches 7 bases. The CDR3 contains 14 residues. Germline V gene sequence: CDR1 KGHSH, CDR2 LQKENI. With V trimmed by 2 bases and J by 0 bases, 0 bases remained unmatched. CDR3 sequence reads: CASSPDRVNTEAFF. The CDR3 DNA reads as TGTGCCAGCTCACCAGACAGGGTGAACACTGAAGCTTTCTTT.

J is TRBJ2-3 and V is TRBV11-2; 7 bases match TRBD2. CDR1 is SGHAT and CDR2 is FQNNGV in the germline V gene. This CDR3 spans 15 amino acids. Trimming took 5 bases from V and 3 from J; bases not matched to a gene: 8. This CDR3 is CASSPGGVRTDTQYF. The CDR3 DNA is TGTGCCAGCAGCCCTGGGGGGGTTAGAACAGATACGCAGTATTTT.